The T cell receptor (beta chain) under discussion was sequenced for a study of spatial heterogeneity in lung cancer. The time point: sample taken at primary tumor resection. The study tagged each TCR cDNA molecule with a unique molecular identifier. TCRdb passed the 5' RACE reads through MiXCR, listing each CDR3 protein once. This repertoire shows about 15,000 distinct CDR3 sequences, roughly 4% found once; its top ten account for 9.8%. This clonotype was detected ten times or more. This beta chain is an off-target read within a library intended for alpha chains, so its frequency means little. The TCR was taken from a male donor with early-stage non-small cell lung cancer. The sequencing here drew on normal lung tissue next to the tumor, taken at surgery.

The CDR3 DNA reads as TGTGCCAGCAGTGAATTTAGCGGGGCTAGCACAGATACGCAGTATTTT. Encoded protein: CASSEFSGASTDTQYF. This chain uses TRBV2 with TRBJ2-3; 8 bases agree with TRBD2. The CDR3 is made up of 16 amino acids. Per germline, CDR1 SNHLY and CDR2 FYNNEI. The trim removed 2 bases at V and 0 bases at J, leaving 4 bases unmatched.